Shown below are 3 T cell receptor beta chains from a single sample sequenced in a study of blood T cell repertoires in COVID-19. This table comes from immunoSEQ multiplex PCR, and its TCRdb copy is limited to in-frame clones, with some not included. Of about 100,000 clones detected, 90% appear once; the ten largest clones hold about 6.7%. Sequencing used peripheral blood. These receptors all come from a young man with COVID-19, enrolled during active disease.

The chain has TRBV28 and TRBJ2-7, with TRBD1 identical over 8 bases. J gave up 2 bases and V 6 bases, and 6 bases lay outside the gene matches. CDR1 is MDHEN and CDR2 is SYDVKM in the germline V gene. CDR3 length: 14 amino acids. The CDR3 coding sequence is TGTGCCAGCAGCTCCGGACAGGGCCCCTACGAGCAGTACTTC. Translating gives CASSSGQGPYEQYF.

This clone was observed a single time. This chain links TRBV18 with TRBJ1-2; the D gene is possibly TRBD1 (5 bases). Trimming cost V 2 bases and J 6 bases, with 13 bases left between them. This CDR3 region has 14 residues. CDR1 KGHSH and CDR2 LQKENI come from the germline V gene. As DNA, the CDR3 is TGTGCCAGCTCACCATCTCGGGACTTTAATGGCTACACCTTC. This codes for CASSPSRDFNGYTF.

The chain couples TRBV12-1 to TRBJ2-1; TRBD2, the D gene given by the table, was not confirmed from the DNA. TRBV12-1 is a pseudogene. The CDR3 runs 14 residues. The CDR3 DNA follows: TGTGCCAGCAGCTTTGCGCTCTGTGCGAATGAGCAGTTCTTC. It translates to CASSFALCANEQFF.